This T cell receptor (beta chain) comes out of a study of T cell responses to AZD1222 COVID-19 vaccine. Study in general: Investigators merged groups given second doses at roughly 4 or roughly 12 weeks. Study observations and caveats: In all cases, repertoires were sampled only after the peak T cell response.

Trimming took off 1 base at V and 5 bases at J, with 11 bases between the two ends. The CDR3 runs 14 residues. The V gene's germline CDR1 is MNHEY and CDR2 SMNVEV (reference sequence). This table comes from immunoSEQ multiplex PCR, and its TCRdb copy is limited to in-frame clones, with some not included. The sample consists of about 180,000 clones, around 88% of them appearing once. With respect to this clone: What it recognizes is unknown.

The source was peripheral blood, collected on day 0 of AZD1222 vaccination. This sequence joins TRBV27 and TRBJ2-5; D gene uncertain. The TCR originated in an adult in good health. CDR3 nucleotides: TGTGCCAGCAGTTTATTACCCAGGATGGAGACCCAGTACTTC. As protein: CASSLLPRMETQYF.